This TCR beta chain comes out of a study of blood T cell repertoires in COVID-19 (TCRdb year 2020). As for the study more broadly: Samples from collaborators originated in the United States, Italy and Spain and spanned both the acute and convalescent phases of COVID-19. The material from the prospective study consisted of cDNA or gDNA derived from T cells, B-cell-depleted T cells, or PBMCs. Subjects who had been exposed to COVID-19, were actively infected with it, or had recovered from it provided the deeply sampled blood TCRbeta repertoires that made up the dataset. The repertoires were released in a freely available public database intended as a resource for research on the immune response to SARS-CoV-2. Samples came from the ongoing ImmuneRACE study (first 160 participants) plus 1,254 subjects from 6 global collaborators. Sample metadata almost always included a de-identified subject ID, COVID-19 status, age in years and sex. Where available, HLA class I and class II types were obtained from metadata supplied by the sample provider rather than from assay-based typing. What the study reported, not specific to this receptor: The quantity of clinical and demographic metadata differed by source and by participant and was supplied without curation.

A remark on this clone: The antigen it recognizes is unknown. Base qualities are not provided; no much larger clone lies one nucleotide away.

The immunoSEQ Assay, a bias-controlled multiplex PCR, was used to amplify TCRbeta CDR3 regions from genomic DNA. The source study handled its data this way. The number of nucleated cells in each sample was estimated by amplification of reference gene primers within the assay. Sequence reads were collapsed and filtered to measure the absolute abundance of every unique TCRbeta CDR3 rearrangement. For each sample, productive Simpson clonality was calculated as the square root of Simpson's diversity index across productive rearrangements. Not all clones reach the TCRdb copy of this immuneACCESS table, which keeps in-frame sequences only. Checked studies attribute under half of the gap to unresolved V genes and leave the rest unexplained. The V and J calls and clone size are taken from that table; D and trimming were inferred from the DNA. Across this sample there are 250,000 or so clones, with roughly 86% seen only once. About 8.8% of the sample is in the top ten clones.

Whole blood was collected in K2EDTA tubes by collaborating institutions according to the institutions' own protocols. For TCRbeta analysis, collaborator samples were shipped as frozen whole blood, as isolated PBMCs, or as DNA extracted from either sample type. CDR1 and CDR2 are drawn from the germline V gene (reference sequence): MNHEY, SMNVEV. The junction shows trimming of 2 bases on V and 4 bases on J, and the gene matches do not reach 15 bases of it. Taken from cysteine to phenylalanine, the CDR3 has 18 residues. Only the CDR3 part of the read is kept: 54 bases, read in frame from the first base.

The source of this sequence is a middle-aged man with active or convalescent COVID-19. Source material: peripheral blood. The rearrangement combines TRBV27 with TRBJ2-5; 8 junctional bases match TRBD2. The bases are TGTGCCAGCAGTTTAGTTCTTCCAGCGGGAGTACGGCGAGAGACCCAGTACTTC. Translated, it reads CASSLVLPAGVRRETQYF.